This entry lists 21 T cell receptor beta chains sequenced from one sample in a study of regulatory and conventional T cells in RAG deficiency. Genomic DNA came from blood conventional CD4+ T cells gated CD25-low CD127-high. Using immunoSEQ multiplex PCR, the repertoire was profiled, and TCRdb retains in-frame clones only, with some absent. Among tens of thousands of clones listed, 90% to 95% were seen once. The same sample was also used in a study of regulatory T cells. Per that study: Amplification used 52 TRBV primers and 13 TRBJ primers.

The sample consisted of CD25- CD4+ T cells sorted from blood. The receptors shown here come from a human donor in good health.

With respect to this clone: Other DNA sequences from this sample encode an identical CDR3 as well. The V and J genes are TRBV27 and TRBJ1-2, with a tentative D call TRBD1 (6 bases). Germline V CDR1 and CDR2: MNHEY, SMNVEV (reference sequence). V was cut by 9 bases and J by 8 bases, with 16 bases left in between. This CDR3 spans 12 amino acids. The CDR3 reads CASSQQGRGYTF. The CDR3 coding sequence is TGTGCCAGTAGCCAACAGGGCCGAGGCTACACCTTC.

This clone has a single count. This rearrangement joins TRBV11-2 to TRBJ1-1; possibly TRBD1 for D (5 bases). In germline, CDR1 is SGHAT, CDR2 FQNNGV. Trimming removed 0 bases from V and 6 bases from J, with 5 bases in between. The CDR3 sequence is 12 residues long. The CDR3 DNA is TGTGCCAGCAGCTTAGAAGGGGCTGAAGCTTTCTTT. As protein: CASSLEGAEAFF.

The chain uses TRBV7-6 and TRBJ2-2; D remains ambiguous. The CDR3 spans 15 residues. Looked up from germline, CDR1 is SGHVS and CDR2 is FNYEAQ. Trimming took off 0 bases at V and 1 base at J, with 6 bases between the two ends. CDR3 amino acids: CASSLATRNTGELFF. CDR3 DNA sequence: TGTGCCAGCAGCTTAGCCACACGGAACACCGGGGAGCTGTTTTTT.

This clone appeared a single time. The J gene is TRBJ1-2, the V gene TRBV5-1; 7 positions agree with TRBD1. Germline values: CDR1 SGHRS, CDR2 YFSETQ. This CDR3 region has 16 residues. Trimming at V came to 0 bases and at J to 4 bases, leaving 9 bases not matched to a gene. This chain's CDR3 is CASSLVSGTELYGYTF. The CDR3 DNA is TGCGCCAGCAGCTTGGTCTCCGGGACAGAGCTCTATGGCTACACCTTC. The full variable domain, with the rest looked up from reference TRBV5-1 and TRBJ1-2, is KAGVTQTPRYLIKTRGQQVTLSCSPISGHRSVSWYQQTPGQGLQFLFEYFSETQRNKGNFPGRFSGRQFSNSRSEMNVSTLELGDSALYLCASSLVSGTELYGYTFGSGTRLTVV.

This clone was seen just once. The chain links TRBV14 to TRBJ1-2; D is possibly TRBD1 (6 bases). Germline V CDR1 and CDR2: SGHDN, FVKESK. Between the trimmed V and J ends, which lost 4 bases and 8 bases, there was a span of 17 bases. The CDR3 extends over 14 amino acids. The CDR3 DNA follows: TGTGCCAGCAGCCCCGAGGGGCGGGGGGCCGGCTACACCTTC. Protein product: CASSPEGRGAGYTF. Using reference TRBV14 and TRBJ1-2 for the parts outside the CDR3, the full variable domain is EAGVTQFPSHSVIEKGQTVTLRCDPISGHDNLYWYRRVMGKEIKFLLHFVKESKQDESGMPNNRFLAERTGGTYSTLKVQPAELEDSGVYFCASSPEGRGAGYTFGSGTRLTVV.

This chain joins TRBV19 and TRBJ1-4; 9 bases map to TRBD1. Germline V gene data show CDR1 as LNHDA and CDR2 as SQIVND (reference sequence). The CDR3 is 19 amino acids. Trimming cost V 5 bases and J 3 bases; bases outside gene matches: 16. DNA for the CDR3: TGTGCCAGTAGTGGGAGACCGGGACAGGGAAAAGATTCTAATGAAAAACTGTTTTTT. Translated: CASSGRPGQGKDSNEKLFF.

V usage is TRBV2 and J usage is TRBJ2-1; 12 positions agree with TRBD2. Germline V lookup: CDR1 SNHLY, CDR2 FYNNEI. The CDR3 length is 15 residues. The V segment lost 5 bases and the J segment 6 bases; nucleotides outside the gene matches: 5. CDR3 loop: CASSLLAGGVNEQFF. The CDR3 DNA reads TGTGCCAGCAGTCTACTAGCGGGGGGAGTCAATGAGCAGTTCTTC.

This rearrangement joins TRBV4-1 to TRBJ2-7; 9 bases agree with TRBD1. V was pared by 0 bases and J by 6 bases, with 9 bases of the junction left unmatched. The CDR3 consists of 16 residues. Germline CDR1 is MGHRA and CDR2 is YSYEKL. The CDR3 here is CASSQDRGTGSREQYF. CDR3 in DNA: TGCGCCAGCAGCCAAGATAGGGGGACAGGGAGCCGCGAGCAGTACTTC.

The chain is built from TRBV6-5 and TRBJ2-5, with 12 bases lining up with TRBD2. The ends lost 2 bases at V and 4 bases at J; junction bases unmatched: 5. Germline V CDR1 and CDR2: MNHEY, SVGAGI. The CDR3 contains 16 residues. The CDR3, as DNA: TGTGCCAGCAGTTACACTAGCGGGGGGCCTTTAGAGACCCAGTACTTC. The encoded protein is CASSYTSGGPLETQYF.

This chain's CDR3 is CASSYFGQDSSPLHF. The CDR3 DNA reads TGTGCCAGCAGTTACTTCGGACAGGACTCTTCACCCCTCCACTTT. The chain carries TRBV6-6 and TRBJ1-6, with TRBD1 identical over 7 bases. Trimming at V came to 1 base and at J to 9 bases, leaving 6 bases not matched to a gene. Germline V gives CDR1 MNHNY, CDR2 SVGAGI (reference sequence). The CDR3 has 15 amino acids.

This chain joins TRBV7-3 and TRBJ1-2, with 7 bases matching TRBD1. The ends lost 7 bases at V and 7 bases at J; junction bases unmatched: 18. The CDR3 has 16 amino acids. Per the germline V gene, CDR1 is SGHTA and CDR2 is FQGTGA. CDR3 nucleotide sequence: TGTGCCAGCACCACAGACGGACAGGCGGTTATTGGTGGCTACACCTTC. Protein sequence: CASTTDGQAVIGGYTF.

A remark on this clone: Other DNA sequences in the sample encode the same CDR3. The chain is built from TRBV19 and TRBJ1-2; 8 positions agree with TRBD1. Germline CDR1 LNHDA, CDR2 SQIVND (reference sequence). With 1 base clipped from V and 8 bases from J, the junction kept 9 bases outside the gene matches. The CDR3 is 15 residues long. CDR3 bases: TGTGCCAGTAGTATAGGGGACAGGCCAACTGGGGGCTACACCTTC. Translated: CASSIGDRPTGGYTF.

This chain uses TRBV6-5 with TRBJ2-2, with a tentative D call TRBD2 (6 bases). The germline V gene has CDR1 MNHEY and CDR2 SVGAGI. Trimming took 5 bases from V and 4 from J, leaving 8 bases between them. This CDR3 comprises 13 residues. This chain's CDR3 is CASSAGFTGELFF. The CDR3, as DNA: TGTGCCAGCAGTGCGGGGTTCACCGGGGAGCTGTTTTTT.

The chain recombines TRBV28 with TRBJ1-4; D might be TRBD1 (6 bases). The CDR3 contains 15 residues. Germline values: CDR1 MDHEN, CDR2 SYDVKM. V dropped 5 bases and J dropped 0 bases, with 10 bases sitting between them. The CDR3 sequence is CASSAWTATNEKLFF. The CDR3 coding sequence is TGTGCCAGCAGTGCTTGGACAGCAACTAATGAAAAACTGTTTTTT.

The V and J genes are TRBV5-1 and TRBJ2-5, with D possibly matching TRBD2 (5 bases). The CDR3 covers 13 residues. V lost 3 bases and J lost 4, with 10 bases in between. The germline V gene encodes CDR1 SGHRS and CDR2 YFSETQ. The CDR3 sequence: CASSSLVGETQYF. CDR3 nucleotide sequence: TGCGCCAGCAGCTCACTAGTAGGAGAGACCCAGTACTTC.

The chain joins TRBV19 to TRBJ2-5, with 10 bases fitting TRBD1. The end of the DNA fits TRBJ2-7 better, so the J call may be wrong. CDR1 is LNHDA, CDR2 SQIVND, per germline (reference sequence). This CDR3 is 13 amino acids long. The CDR3 here is CASSRDRGYEQYF. In DNA form, the CDR3 reads TGTGCCAGTAGTAGGGACAGGGGCTACGAGCAGTACTTC.

The V call is TRBV6-5, the J call TRBJ2-1, with 8 bases matching TRBD1. V shed 6 bases and J 6 bases; nucleotides not matched to a gene: 10. This CDR3 is 15 amino acids long. CDR1 is MNHEY, CDR2 SVGAGI, per germline. The CDR3 DNA sequence: TGTGCCAGCAGATTAGACAGGGGCCTTTCCAATGAGCAGTTCTTC. Encoded protein: CASRLDRGLSNEQFF.

The chain links TRBV5-1 to TRBJ1-1; D might be TRBD1 (5 bases). The CDR3 extends over 14 amino acids. Germline-derived CDR1 and CDR2 are SGHRS and YFSETQ. V was pared by 3 bases and J by 0 bases, with 9 bases between. The CDR3 DNA is TGCGCCAGCAGCTGGGGGGAGTTGAACACTGAAGCTTTCTTT. Protein sequence: CASSWGELNTEAFF.

The V and J genes are TRBV18 and TRBJ2-2; the D gene is possibly TRBD1 (5 bases). The CDR3 is 15 amino acids. Germline V gene data show CDR1 as KGHSH and CDR2 as LQKENI. V lost 6 bases and J lost 1, with 12 bases in between. CDR3 in amino acids: CASSQQTVNTGELFF. The CDR3 nucleotides are TGTGCCAGCTCGCAGCAGACAGTGAACACCGGGGAGCTGTTTTTT.

The V call is TRBV6-4, the J call TRBJ1-2; 10 nucleotides align to TRBD1. CDR3 length: 12 amino acids. Germline-derived CDR1 and CDR2 are MRHNA and SNTAGT. Trimming removed 6 bases from V and 8 bases from J; junction bases left unmatched: 3. The CDR3 loop is CASSKDRGGYTF. The CDR3 DNA follows: TGTGCCAGCAGCAAGGACAGGGGGGGCTACACCTTC.

CDR3: CASSEPGIGTGYNEQFF. CDR3 nucleotide sequence: TGTGCCAGCAGTGAACCTGGGATCGGGACAGGGTACAATGAGCAGTTCTTC. This rearrangement joins TRBV6-1 to TRBJ2-1; 9 bases map to TRBD1. The CDR3 is 17 residues long. Trimming took 2 bases from V and 4 from J; bases not matched to a gene: 9. Germline loops: CDR1 MNHNS, CDR2 SASEGT.